This TCR beta chain derives from a study of blood T cell repertoires in COVID-19 (TCRdb year 2020). About the full investigation: Collaborator samples came from the United States, Italy and Spain and covered acute and convalescent phases of COVID-19. The material from the prospective study consisted of cDNA or gDNA derived from T cells, B-cell-depleted T cells, or PBMCs. The samples were drawn from two sources: the first 160 participants of the ongoing ImmuneRACE study, and some 1,300 subjects contributed by 6 global collaborators. Subjects who had been exposed to COVID-19, were actively infected with it, or had recovered from it provided the deeply sampled blood TCRbeta repertoires that made up the dataset. Where HLA class I and class II types were available, the types were taken from metadata supplied by the sample provider, not from assay-based typing. The repertoires were made available in a free public database intended to serve as a resource for research on the immune response to SARS-CoV-2. Nearly every sample came with metadata listing a de-identified subject ID, COVID-19 status, age in years and sex.

As to this clone: Its antigen is still unknown. Base qualities are not at hand, and no much larger clone is one base apart.

The collaborating institutions used their own protocols to collect whole blood in K2EDTA tubes. For TCRbeta analysis, collaborator samples were shipped as frozen whole blood, as isolated PBMCs, or as DNA extracted from either sample type. The CDR3 spans 13 residues, from the cysteine through the phenylalanine. Only the CDR3 portion is preserved as DNA: 39 bases, with reading frame beginning at the first base. Trimming takes 9 bases from V and 1 base from J, and the germline ends sit 13 bases apart. CDR1 and CDR2, looked up from the germline V gene, are SGHRS and YFSETQ. The investigation overall reported the following: Clinical and demographic metadata were provided uncurated, with the amount varying by source and participant.

The immunoSEQ Assay, a bias-controlled multiplex PCR, was used to amplify TCRbeta CDR3 regions from genomic DNA. In the paper's pipeline: Within the assay, amplification of reference gene primers was used to estimate how many nucleated cells each sample contained. To quantify the absolute abundance of each unique TCRbeta CDR3 rearrangement, sequence reads were collapsed and filtered. For each sample, productive Simpson clonality was calculated as the square root of Simpson's diversity index across productive rearrangements. The source is immuneACCESS, and TCRdb retained only in-frame sequences with V and J called. Part of the clones is not carried over; for the studies checked, unresolved V genes explain less than half of this, and the remainder is unexplained. That table is the source of V, J and clone size, and D and trimming were worked out from the DNA. Within this sample are fewer than 200,000 clones, with around 85% of them counted one time only. The ten largest clones add up to around 3.2% of the sample.

The rearrangement combines TRBV5-1 with TRBJ1-1, and the D gene may be TRBD1, 6 bases matching. This TCR was recovered from a human donor with acute or convalescent COVID-19. The donor label of this sample is uncertain. Sequenced material: peripheral blood. The CDR3 protein: CATQGNPNTEAFF. At the DNA level, the sequence is TGCGCCACTCAGGGGAACCCGAACACTGAAGCTTTCTTT.